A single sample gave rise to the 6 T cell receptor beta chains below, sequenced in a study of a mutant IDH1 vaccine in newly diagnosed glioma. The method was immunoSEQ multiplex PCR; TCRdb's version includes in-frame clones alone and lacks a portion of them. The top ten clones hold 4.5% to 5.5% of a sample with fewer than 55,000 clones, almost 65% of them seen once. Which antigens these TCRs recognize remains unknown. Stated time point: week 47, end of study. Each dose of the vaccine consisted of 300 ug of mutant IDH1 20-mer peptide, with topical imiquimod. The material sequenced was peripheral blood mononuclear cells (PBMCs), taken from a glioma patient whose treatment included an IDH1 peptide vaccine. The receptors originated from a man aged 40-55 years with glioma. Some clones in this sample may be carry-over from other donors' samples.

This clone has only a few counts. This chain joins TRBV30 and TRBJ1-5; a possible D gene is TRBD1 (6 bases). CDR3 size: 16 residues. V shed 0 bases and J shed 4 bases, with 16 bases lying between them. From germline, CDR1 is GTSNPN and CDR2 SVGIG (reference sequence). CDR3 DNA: TGTGCCTGGAGTGTACAAGGGCCAAGGGGGAATCAGCCCCAGCATTTT. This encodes CAWSVQGPRGNQPQHF.

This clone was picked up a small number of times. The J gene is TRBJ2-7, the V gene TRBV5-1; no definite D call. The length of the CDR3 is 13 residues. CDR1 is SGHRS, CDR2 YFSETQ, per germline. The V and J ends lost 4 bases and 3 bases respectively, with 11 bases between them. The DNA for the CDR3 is TGCGCCAGCAGCCACGGACGGAACTACGAGCAGTACTTC. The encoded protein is CASSHGRNYEQYF.

The CDR3 loop reads CASSLRGQGRRYTF. CDR3 DNA sequence: TGTGCCAGCAGCTTGCGGGGACAGGGCCGTCGCTACACCTTC. The V call is TRBV5-4, the J call TRBJ1-2, with TRBD1 matching over 9 bases. The CDR3 has 14 residues. With 1 base clipped from V and 9 bases from J, the junction kept 7 bases outside the gene matches. Looked up from germline, CDR1 is SGHNT and CDR2 is YYREEE (reference sequence).

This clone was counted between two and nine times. CDR3 DNA: TGCAGCGTTGAAGGACGACAGAGGAGAGATGGCTACACCTTC. It codes for CSVEGRQRRDGYTF. V gene TRBV29-1 combines with J gene TRBJ1-2; TRBD1 might be the D (5 bases). Germline assignment: CDR1 SQVTM and CDR2 ANQGSEA. This CDR3 has 14 residues. V gave up 1 base and J gave up 6 bases, with 15 bases separating them.

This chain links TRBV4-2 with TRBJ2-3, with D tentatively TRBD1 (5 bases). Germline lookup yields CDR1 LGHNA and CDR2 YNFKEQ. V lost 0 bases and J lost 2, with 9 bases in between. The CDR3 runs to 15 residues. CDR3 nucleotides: TGTGCCAGCAGCCAAGAGGTGGGGCACACAGATACGCAGTATTTT. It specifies CASSQEVGHTDTQYF.

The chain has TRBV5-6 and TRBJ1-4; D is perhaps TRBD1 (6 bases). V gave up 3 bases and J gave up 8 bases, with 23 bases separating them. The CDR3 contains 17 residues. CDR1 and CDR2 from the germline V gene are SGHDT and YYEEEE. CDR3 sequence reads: CASSSPRTDLGFEKLFF. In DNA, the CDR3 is TGTGCCAGCAGCTCCCCCCGGACAGACCTCGGGTTCGAAAAACTGTTTTTT.